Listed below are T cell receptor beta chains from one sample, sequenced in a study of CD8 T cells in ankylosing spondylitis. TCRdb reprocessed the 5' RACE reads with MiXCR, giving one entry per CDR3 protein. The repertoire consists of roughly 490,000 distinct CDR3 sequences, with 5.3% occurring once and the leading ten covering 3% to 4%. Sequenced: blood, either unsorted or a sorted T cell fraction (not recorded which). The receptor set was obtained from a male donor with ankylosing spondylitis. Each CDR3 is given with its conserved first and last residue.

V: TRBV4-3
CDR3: CASSQDLSEWSTGELFF

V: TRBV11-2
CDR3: CASSLVGFDSSGYDIQYF

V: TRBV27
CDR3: CASSPNRVTEAFF

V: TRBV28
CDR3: CASSELAGPQITYNEQFF

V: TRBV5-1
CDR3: CASSLLGARSGNTIYF

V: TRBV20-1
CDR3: CSARGVTGGYEQYF

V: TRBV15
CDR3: CATRPPAATEAFF

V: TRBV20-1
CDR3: CSARDNKREGPSSQYF

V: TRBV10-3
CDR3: CAISSGLAGGSLEQYF

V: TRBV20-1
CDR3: CSARDPSASYNEQFF

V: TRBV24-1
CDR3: CATSDLKEQAAASTDTQYF

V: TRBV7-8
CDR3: CASSLFGARAQPQHF

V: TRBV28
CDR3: CASSSGFTSPLHF

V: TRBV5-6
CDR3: CASSWAGRDTEAFF

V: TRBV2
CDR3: CATSGDRGTQYF

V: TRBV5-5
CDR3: CASSLMTAGYGYTF

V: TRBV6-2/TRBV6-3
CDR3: CASSYSTAGTGELFF

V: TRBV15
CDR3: CATSRGKIGDSNQPQHF

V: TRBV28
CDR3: CASGRLNQPQHF

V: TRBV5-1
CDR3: CASSPLAGGSTDTQYF

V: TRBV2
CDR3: CASRFYGDTQYF

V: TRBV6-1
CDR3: CASSLTRPPETQYF

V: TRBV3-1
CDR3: CASSQDLRWAFF

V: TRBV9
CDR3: CASSVGGGLDEQFF

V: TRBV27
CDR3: CASSLSEGAASPQHF

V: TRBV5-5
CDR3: CASSLRMANEKLFF

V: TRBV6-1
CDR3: CASSEAVTGGYEQYF

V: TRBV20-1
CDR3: CSATLGTGSQPQHF

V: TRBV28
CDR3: CASSLTRENTEAFF

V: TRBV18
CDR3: CASSPPGPGGTEAFF

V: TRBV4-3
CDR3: CASSQVGRAEAFF

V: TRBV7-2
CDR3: CASSGWDSPLHF

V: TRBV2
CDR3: CASSDLPGPSPLHF

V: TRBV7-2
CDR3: CASSLVGGYTGELFF

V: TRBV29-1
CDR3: CSGAGAEETQYF

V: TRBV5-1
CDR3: CASSLPPDEQYF

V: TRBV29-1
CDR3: CSVEIYRERTEAFF

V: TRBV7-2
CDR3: CASSQPSRENSYEQYF

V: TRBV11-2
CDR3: CASSLGKGQGGQPQHF

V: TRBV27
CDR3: CASSAGLQPYEQYF

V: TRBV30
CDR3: CAWSNAWETQYF

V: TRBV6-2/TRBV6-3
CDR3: CASHRGGESEPQHF

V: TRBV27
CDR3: CASSLSGPSGNTIYF

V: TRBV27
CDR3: CASSFRGRQPQHF

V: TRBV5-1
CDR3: CASRSSGGAGDTQYF

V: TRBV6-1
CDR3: CASSPIRDASSYNEQFF

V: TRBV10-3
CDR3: CAITSSGTTGEQYF

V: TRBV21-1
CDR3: CASRQNQHKNIQYF

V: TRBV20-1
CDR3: CSAREAGVPYEQYF